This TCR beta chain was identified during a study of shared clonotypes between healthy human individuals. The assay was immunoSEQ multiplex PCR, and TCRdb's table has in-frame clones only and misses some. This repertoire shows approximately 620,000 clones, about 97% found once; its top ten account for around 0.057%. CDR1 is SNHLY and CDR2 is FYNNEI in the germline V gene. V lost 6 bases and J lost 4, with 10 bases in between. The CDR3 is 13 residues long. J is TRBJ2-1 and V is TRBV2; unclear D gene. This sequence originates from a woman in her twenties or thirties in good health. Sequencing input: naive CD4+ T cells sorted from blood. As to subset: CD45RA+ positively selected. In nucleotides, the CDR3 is TGTGCCAGCAGATCACTCCAATACAATGAGCAGTTCTTC. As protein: CASRSLQYNEQFF.